Listed here are 8 T cell receptor beta chains from one sample, sequenced in a study of identical twins. TCRdb fed the 5' RACE reads into MiXCR, producing one record per CDR3 protein. Of fewer than 650,000 distinct CDR3 sequences in the sample, roughly 7.1% were seen once. These data also formed part of another study, on yellow fever vaccine responses in identical twins.

Specimen: PBMCs. All receptors come from a woman under 30 in good health.

This clonotype was recorded at least ten times. The rearrangement links TRBV11-2 to TRBJ2-5, with TRBD2 identical over 9 bases. The CDR3 totals 17 residues. Per the germline V gene, CDR1 is SGHAT and CDR2 is FQNNGV. Trimming removed 1 base from V and 1 base from J; junction bases left unmatched: 7. CDR3 sequence: CASSLGLAGSFQETQYF. CDR3 bases: TGTGCCAGCAGCTTAGGCCTAGCGGGATCGTTCCAAGAGACCCAGTACTTC. Together with reference TRBV11-2 and TRBJ2-5, the CDR3 gives the full variable domain: EAGVAQSPRYKIIEKRQSVAFWCNPISGHATLYWYQQILGQGPKLLIQFQNNGVVDDSQLPKDRFSAERLKGVDSTLKIQPAKLEDSAVYLCASSLGLAGSFQETQYFGPGTRLLVL.

This clonotype was found a few times. The V and J genes are TRBV2 and TRBJ2-1; TRBD2 matches at 11 bases. Germline-derived CDR1 and CDR2 are SNHLY and FYNNEI. The CDR3 has 16 amino acids. Trimming removed 6 bases from V and 5 bases from J; junction bases left unmatched: 9. The CDR3 region is CASRIAGGPPDNEQFF. DNA of the CDR3: TGTGCCAGCAGGATAGCGGGGGGGCCCCCAGACAATGAGCAGTTCTTC.

This clonotype was seen ten or more times. This rearrangement joins TRBV15 to TRBJ2-1, with 9 bases lining up with TRBD2. CDR1 is LNHNV and CDR2 is YYDKDF in the germline V gene (reference sequence). The CDR3 sequence is 16 residues long. The J segment lost 8 bases and the V segment lost 2 bases, leaving 10 bases of the junction unmatched. The CDR3 sequence: CATSRSRTRGGDEQFF. The CDR3 DNA follows: TGTGCCACCAGCAGATCCCGGACGCGGGGGGGCGATGAGCAGTTCTTC.

The chain combines TRBV28 with TRBJ1-2; the D is unclear. Deletions cut 2 bases from V and 3 bases from J, with 4 bases between. Looked up from germline, CDR1 is MDHEN and CDR2 is SYDVKM. The CDR3 sequence is 12 residues long. The CDR3 DNA follows: TGTGCCAGCAGTTTAACCTACTATGGCTACACCTTC. This codes for CASSLTYYGYTF.

The V gene is TRBV12-3 or TRBV12-4, the J gene TRBJ2-2; tentatively, D is TRBD1 (6 bases). This CDR3 region has 16 residues. V dropped 1 base and J dropped 1 base, with 10 bases sitting between them. Here the CDR3 reads CASSLGDTLNTGELFF. CDR3 nucleotides: TGTGCCAGCAGTTTAGGGGACACACTGAACACCGGGGAGCTGTTTTTT.

The V gene is TRBV28, the J gene TRBJ2-5; no clear D gene. The ends were cut back, 3 bases at V and 3 bases at J, with 11 bases in the middle. The germline V gene encodes CDR1 MDHEN and CDR2 SYDVKM. The CDR3 extends over 14 amino acids. The CDR3 sequence: CASSLLRLEETQYF. CDR3 nucleotides: TGTGCCAGCAGTTTGTTGAGACTCGAAGAGACCCAGTACTTC.

This chain connects TRBV20-1 to TRBJ2-1, with D possibly called TRBD1 or TRBD2 (5 bases each). This CDR3 region has 14 residues. V lost 5 bases to trimming and J lost 0 bases, with 11 bases between them. The germline gives CDR1 DFQATT, CDR2 SNEGSKA (reference sequence). The DNA for the CDR3 is TGCAGTGCTTCCAGAGGGGTCTCCTACAATGAGCAGTTCTTC. This encodes CSASRGVSYNEQFF.

This clonotype was counted many times. The chain recombines TRBV4-1 with TRBJ2-5, with 7 bases lining up with TRBD2. The CDR3 has 14 amino acids. Germline V lookup: CDR1 MGHRA, CDR2 YSYEKL. Trimming at V came to 1 base and at J to 5 bases, leaving 4 bases not matched to a gene. CDR3 nucleotide sequence: TGCGCCAGCAGCCAAGCGGGGGGTGGTGAGACCCAGTACTTC. Translated, it gives CASSQAGGGETQYF.